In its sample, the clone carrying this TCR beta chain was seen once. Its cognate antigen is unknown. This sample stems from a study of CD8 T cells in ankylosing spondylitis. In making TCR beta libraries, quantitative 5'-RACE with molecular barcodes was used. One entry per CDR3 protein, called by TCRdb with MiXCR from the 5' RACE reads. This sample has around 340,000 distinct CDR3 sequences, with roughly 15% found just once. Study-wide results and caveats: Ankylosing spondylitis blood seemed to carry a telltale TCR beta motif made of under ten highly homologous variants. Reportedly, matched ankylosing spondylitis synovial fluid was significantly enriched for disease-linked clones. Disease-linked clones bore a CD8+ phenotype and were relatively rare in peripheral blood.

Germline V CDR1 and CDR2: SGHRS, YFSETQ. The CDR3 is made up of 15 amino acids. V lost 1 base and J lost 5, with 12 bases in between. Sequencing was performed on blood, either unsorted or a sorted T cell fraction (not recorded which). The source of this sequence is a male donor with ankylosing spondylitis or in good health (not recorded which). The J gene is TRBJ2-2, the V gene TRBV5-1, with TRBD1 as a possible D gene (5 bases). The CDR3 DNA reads TGCGCCAGCAGCTTGCAAACAGGACCTACCGGGGAGCTGTTTTTT. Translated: CASSLQTGPTGELFF.